Below, 4 T cell receptor beta chains from the same sample are listed, as sequenced in a study of beta chain features in type 1 diabetes. Which antigens these TCRs recognize remains unknown. Study-wide findings and caveats: All four CD4+ subsets of Type 1 diabetes patients contained TCRB CDR3s that were moderately but significantly shorter.

Isolated RNA was reverse transcribed in full, so expressed TCRB transcripts were sequenced. Repertoires were generated with immunoSEQ multiplex PCR, while TCRdb's copy carries only in-frame clones and drops some. Counted here are about 400,000 clones, over 9.5% occurring once; the ten biggest clones make up about 0.01%. The specimen sequenced was naive CD4+ T cells from blood. The origin of the receptors is a woman between 18 and 30 years old with type 1 diabetes.

This chain joins TRBV6-6 and TRBJ2-5; D might be TRBD1 (6 bases). This CDR3 has 13 amino acids. Germline V gene lookup returns CDR1 MNHNY and CDR2 SVGAGI (reference sequence). V was shortened by 5 bases and J by 5 bases, with 12 bases between the two germline ends. In DNA form, the CDR3 reads TGTGCCAGCAGTAGGGGAACAGGGGAGACCCAGTACTTC. Translating it yields CASSRGTGETQYF.

This clone showed up just a few times. This chain connects TRBV7-6 to TRBJ2-7; the D gene is possibly TRBD1 (5 bases). CDR1 is SGHVS, CDR2 FNYEAQ, per germline. The CDR3 covers 14 residues. Trimming took off 2 bases at V and 2 bases at J, with 10 bases between the two ends. The CDR3 reads CASSLMDTPYEQYF. CDR3 DNA sequence: TGTGCCAGCAGCTTAATGGACACACCCTACGAGCAGTACTTC. Full variable domain (remainder filled in from reference TRBV7-6 and TRBJ2-7): GAGVSQSPRYKVTKRGQDVALRCDPISGHVSLYWYRQALGQGPEFLTYFNYEAQQDKSGLPNDRFSAERPEGSISTLTIQRTEQRDSAMYRCASSLMDTPYEQYFGPGTRLTVT.

The chain employs TRBV27 and TRBJ2-7, with TRBD2 identical over 10 bases. CDR3 length: 14 amino acids. Germline V gives CDR1 MNHEY, CDR2 SMNVEV (reference sequence). V was pared by 6 bases and J by 5 bases, with 7 bases of the junction left unmatched. The CDR3: CASRSGRALHEQYF. The CDR3 coding sequence is TGTGCCAGCAGGAGCGGGAGGGCCCTACACGAGCAGTACTTC.

The J gene is TRBJ1-1, the V gene TRBV2; possible D gene TRBD1, 6 bases. CDR3 length: 12 amino acids. The V gene lost 5 bases and the J gene lost 5 bases, with 9 bases spanning the gap. Germline V gives CDR1 SNHLY, CDR2 FYNNEI. CDR3 sequence: CASSRRGTEAFF. The CDR3 DNA is TGTGCCAGCAGTCGCAGGGGAACTGAAGCTTTCTTT.